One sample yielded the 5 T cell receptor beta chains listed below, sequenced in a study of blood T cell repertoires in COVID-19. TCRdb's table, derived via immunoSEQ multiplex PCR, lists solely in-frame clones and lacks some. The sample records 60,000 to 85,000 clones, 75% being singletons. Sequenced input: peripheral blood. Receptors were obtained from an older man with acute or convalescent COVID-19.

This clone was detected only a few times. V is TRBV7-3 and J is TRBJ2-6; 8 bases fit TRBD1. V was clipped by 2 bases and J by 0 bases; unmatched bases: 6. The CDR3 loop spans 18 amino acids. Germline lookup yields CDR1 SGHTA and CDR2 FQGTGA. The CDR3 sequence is CASSLGPGGHSGANVLTF. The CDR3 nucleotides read TGTGCCAGCAGCTTAGGGCCAGGGGGCCACTCTGGGGCCAACGTCCTGACTTTC.

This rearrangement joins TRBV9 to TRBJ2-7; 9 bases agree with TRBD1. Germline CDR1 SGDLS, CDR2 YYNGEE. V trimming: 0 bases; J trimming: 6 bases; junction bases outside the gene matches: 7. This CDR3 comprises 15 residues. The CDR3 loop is CASSVGDRATGEQYF. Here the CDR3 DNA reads TGTGCCAGCAGCGTAGGGGACAGGGCCACGGGCGAGCAGTACTTC.

DNA for the CDR3: TGTGCCAGCTCACCGCAGGGACAAGGAGCAGGGTCCCTAGCCAAAAACATTCAGTACTTC. Translated: CASSPQGQGAGSLAKNIQYF. The chain links TRBV18 to TRBJ2-4; perhaps TRBD1 as D (6 bases). This CDR3 contains 20 residues. V was trimmed by 3 bases and J by 0 bases, leaving 24 bases between them. In germline, CDR1 is KGHSH, CDR2 LQKENI.

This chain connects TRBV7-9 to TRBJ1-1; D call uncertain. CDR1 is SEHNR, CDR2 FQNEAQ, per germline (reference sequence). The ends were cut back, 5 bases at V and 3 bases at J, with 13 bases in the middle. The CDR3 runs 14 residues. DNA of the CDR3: TGTGCCAGCAGCACCAGTCGCTTCTACACTGAAGCTTTCTTT. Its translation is CASSTSRFYTEAFF.

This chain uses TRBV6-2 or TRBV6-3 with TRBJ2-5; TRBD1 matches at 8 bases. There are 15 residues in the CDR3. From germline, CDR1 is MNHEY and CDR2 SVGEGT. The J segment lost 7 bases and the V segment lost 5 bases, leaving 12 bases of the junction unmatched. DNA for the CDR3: TGTGCCAGCAGTATCCTCGGACAGGGACCCTGGACCCAGTACTTC. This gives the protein CASSILGQGPWTQYF.